Each of the 10 T cell receptor beta chains below was sequenced from the same sample in a study of cytomegalovirus exposure and HLA in healthy donors. Amplification used 60 Vbeta primers and 13 Jbeta primers. Using immunoSEQ multiplex PCR, the repertoire was profiled, and TCRdb retains in-frame clones only, with some absent. The sample lists some 85,000 clones; roughly 79% were seen once. The specimen sequenced was PBMCs. All receptors derive from a male donor in good health and CMV-seronegative.

The table lists this clone with a count of one. This chain joins TRBV28 and TRBJ2-3; TRBD1 matches at 8 bases. Germline V gene data show CDR1 as MDHEN and CDR2 as SYDVKM. V shed 3 bases, J shed 7 bases, and the junction held 6 bases outside the gene matches. The CDR3 sequence is 14 residues long. CDR3 nucleotide sequence: TGTGCCAGCAGTTTCTCCAGGGGGCGCAATACGCAGTATTTT. Amino acid sequence: CASSFSRGRNTQYF.

The chain has TRBV7-7 and TRBJ2-7; the match to TRBD1 covers 11 bases. Germline V gene data show CDR1 as SSHAT and CDR2 as FNYEAQ (reference sequence). V lost 5 bases to trimming and J lost 3 bases; unmatched junction nucleotides: 3. The CDR3 has 14 amino acids. The CDR3 coding sequence is TGTGCCAGCAGCATGGGACAGGGGGTCTACGAGCAGTACTTC. Translation: CASSMGQGVYEQYF.

The V and J genes are TRBV25-1 and TRBJ2-1; 7 bases match TRBD1. After removal of 5 bases from V and 5 bases from J, the junction contained 18 bases not matched to a gene. Germline assignment: CDR1 MGHDK and CDR2 SYGVNS. The CDR3 totals 18 residues. CDR3 in DNA: TGTGCCAGCAGTCCCGGGACCCTGGGACAGCCTTCCAACAATGAGCAGTTCTTC. Encoded protein: CASSPGTLGQPSNNEQFF.

This clone was seen a few times. The V gene is TRBV11-1, the J gene TRBJ1-4, with D unclear. The CDR3 length is 13 residues. CDR1 is SGHAT, CDR2 FQDESV, per germline (reference sequence). The germline V and J ends were trimmed by 1 base and 5 bases, with 5 bases remaining between them. In nucleotides, the CDR3 is TGTGCCAGCAGCTTAGGGGAGAATGAAAAACTGTTTTTT. Its protein product is CASSLGENEKLFF.

CDR3 sequence: CASSPGAQPQHF. The DNA for the CDR3 is TGTGCCAGCAGCCCAGGGGCACAGCCCCAGCATTTT. The chain carries TRBV7-9 and TRBJ1-5, with D maybe TRBD1 (6 bases). The CDR3 extends over 12 amino acids. Germline-derived CDR1 and CDR2 are SEHNR and FQNEAQ (reference sequence). V lost 5 bases and J 7 bases, leaving 9 bases between the germline ends. Based on the CDR3 plus reference TRBV7-9 and TRBJ1-5, the full variable domain is DTGVSQNPRHKITKRGQNVTFRCDPISEHNRLYWYRQTLGQGPEFLTYFQNEAQLEKSRLLSDRFSAERPKGSFSTLEIQRTEQGDSAMYLCASSPGAQPQHFGDGTRLSIL.

This clone was counted a few times. The V and J genes are TRBV19 and TRBJ1-2; 9 nucleotides agree with TRBD1. V lost 9 bases and J lost 4; bases outside the gene matches: 9. This CDR3 has 14 residues. Germline CDR1 is LNHDA and CDR2 is SQIVND (reference sequence). The CDR3 loop is CASRPDRGSYGYTF. The CDR3 DNA is TGTGCCAGCCGACCCGACAGGGGGTCCTATGGCTACACCTTC. The variable domain in full, completed from reference TRBV19 and TRBJ1-2, reads DGGITQSPKYLFRKEGQNVTLSCEQNLNHDAMYWYRQDPGQGLRLIYYSQIVNDFQKGDIAEGYSVSREKKESFPLTVTSAQKNPTAFYLCASRPDRGSYGYTFGSGTRLTVV.

CDR3: CASSKALNSRKVARETQYF. The CDR3 bases are TGTGCCAGCAGCAAAGCGCTGAACAGCCGAAAGGTCGCCCGAGAGACCCAGTACTTC. The chain combines TRBV21-1 with TRBJ2-5; TRBD1 was called by the table and not checked on the DNA. TRBV21-1 is flagged as a pseudogene. This CDR3 has 19 amino acids.

The chain recombines TRBV6-5 with TRBJ2-7; D uncertain. Trimming cost V 7 bases and J 0 bases, with 10 bases left between them. Germline assignment: CDR1 MNHEY and CDR2 SVGAGI. The CDR3 extends over 13 amino acids. CDR3 DNA: TGTGCCAGCAAGCCAGGTGACTCCTACGAGCAGTACTTC. It encodes CASKPGDSYEQYF.

This chain joins TRBV27 and TRBJ2-2; 9 bases are a match to TRBD1. With V trimmed by 5 bases and J by 1 base, 5 bases remained unmatched. CDR1 is MNHEY and CDR2 is SMNVEV in the germline V gene (reference sequence). The CDR3 loop spans 16 amino acids. The CDR3 reads CASSAPGQGNTGELFF. The CDR3 DNA reads TGTGCCAGCAGTGCGCCGGGACAGGGGAACACCGGGGAGCTGTTTTTT.

V is TRBV19 and J is TRBJ1-1; D remains ambiguous. The CDR3 is 16 amino acids. The germline V gene encodes CDR1 LNHDA and CDR2 SQIVND (reference sequence). The V end was cut by 1 base, the J end by 1 base, with 13 bases between. This chain's CDR3 is CASSIGREGRNTEAFF. The CDR3 DNA follows: TGTGCCAGTAGTATAGGCCGGGAAGGACGGAACACTGAAGCTTTCTTT.